This T cell receptor beta chain was captured in a study of shared clonotypes between healthy human individuals. Turning to the study itself: Three plates were used per donor for CD4 naive, three for CD4 memory, two for CD8 naive and one for CD8 memory.

CDR3 length equals 17 residues. CDR1 is SGHRS and CDR2 is YFSETQ in the germline V gene. Trimming cost V 0 bases and J 3 bases, with 19 bases left between them. HIV-negative, healthy adults without recent acute infections or vaccinations were the donors. Every one of the donors was a Caucasian adult that lived in Nashville, Tennessee. Original analysis: Junction-only sequences without quality scores were provided by ImmunoSEQ, so filtering was different. Some clones are missing from TCRdb's copy, which holds only in-frame ones; the method was immunoSEQ multiplex PCR. From that table come the V and J calls and clone size; the DNA was used to work out D and trimming. The sample holds about 2 million clones, around 95% seen once.

This sequence joins TRBV5-1 and TRBJ2-7; TRBD1 might be the D (5 bases). Sequenced sample: naive CD4+ T cells sorted from blood. The subset: CD45RA+ positively selected. This receptor was identified in a man between 18 and 29 years old in good health. The CDR3 loop is CASSLDLGTGHVYEQYF. In DNA form, the CDR3 reads TGCGCCAGCAGCTTGGACCTAGGCACAGGACATGTCTACGAGCAGTACTTC.